Ten or more counts support the clone carrying this T cell receptor beta chain. The source of the sample is a study of CD8+CD57+ T cells in acquired aplastic anemia. Study at large: Sorted CD4+ plus CD8+ cells gave DNA averaging about 3.2 ug.

The use of genomic DNA as template underpinned the TCR beta VDJ and CDR3 profiling. One entry per CDR3 protein, called by TCRdb with MiXCR from the reads. The repertoire consists of about 180,000 distinct CDR3 sequences, with around 45% occurring once and the leading ten covering under 3.5%. The CDR3 has 14 residues. V was cut by 5 bases and J by 2 bases, with 12 bases left in between. CDR1 is MRHNA and CDR2 is SNTAGT in the germline V gene. The chain uses TRBV6-4 and TRBJ1-2; D gene unclear. The TCR sequence derives from a human donor in good health. Material for sequencing was sorted CD4+, CD8+, or CD8+CD57+ T cells (not recorded which) from PBMCs. The CDR3 loop reads CASSTSGGNYGYTF. Here the CDR3 DNA reads TGTGCCAGCAGTACTTCAGGCGGAAACTATGGCTACACCTTC.